Included here is one T cell receptor beta chain sequence, with context. Its antigen is not identified. The data stem from a study of cytomegalovirus exposure and HLA in healthy donors. General study points: Listed as cytomegalovirus-associated were around 160 TCR beta chains.

Sequenced by immunoSEQ multiplex PCR; TCRdb stores in-frame clones only, minus some. The sample has approximately 180,000 clones, around nine tenths seen once. Sequencing input: PBMCs. The TCR originated in a man between 18 and 35 years old in good health and CMV-seropositive.

The CDR3: CASSLGGGTENQPQHF. The CDR3 bases are TGTGCCAGCAGCTTAGGCGGGGGGACGGAGAATCAGCCCCAGCATTTT. The chain is built from TRBV7-8 and TRBJ1-5; a weak D match, TRBD1 (5 bases). Germline lookup yields CDR1 SGHVS and CDR2 FQNEAQ. Trimming pared 1 base from V and 4 bases from J, leaving 14 bases between. The CDR3 is 16 amino acids.